A selection of T cell receptor beta chains follows, all from one sample in a study of sequential checkpoint blockade in melanoma. Profiling relied on immunoSEQ multiplex PCR, and the TCRdb table lists in-frame clones only, not all of them. Here the sample spans some 5,100 clones, over 70% being singletons. Here the sequenced sample was CD8+ T cells sorted from blood (inferred from file names), taken from a patient given nivolumab and ipilimumab in sequence. The receptors originated from a human patient with melanoma. Some clones in this sample may be carry-over from other donors' samples. The CDR3 runs from the conserved cysteine through the conserved F or W. Fields, in order: J gene, D gene, V gene, clone size, CDR3 protein, CDR3 DNA. The D gene is left open where the match is weak. Rows give clone size only sometimes, using once, few, many, or a class for an expanded clone.

j_call: TRBJ2-7; d_call: NA; v_call: TRBV14; clone_size: NA; cdr3_aa: CASSQAAGLEQYF; cdr3_nt: TGTGCCAGCAGCCAAGCCGCGGGGCTCGAGCAGTACTTC
j_call: TRBJ1-5; d_call: TRBD1; v_call: TRBV9; clone_size: NA; cdr3_aa: CASSVDYRGQPQHF; cdr3_nt: TGTGCCAGCAGCGTCGACTACAGGGGACAGCCCCAGCATTTT
j_call: TRBJ1-5; d_call: TRBD1; v_call: TRBV28; clone_size: NA; cdr3_aa: CASSPDREGDQPQHF; cdr3_nt: TGTGCCAGCAGTCCGGACAGGGAAGGCGATCAGCCCCAGCATTTT
j_call: TRBJ1-2; d_call: TRBD1; v_call: TRBV7-9; clone_size: NA; cdr3_aa: CASSQRTGTLNYGYTF; cdr3_nt: TGTGCCAGCAGCCAACGGACAGGGACTTTGAACTATGGCTACACCTTC
j_call: TRBJ2-5; d_call: NA; v_call: TRBV18; clone_size: NA; cdr3_aa: CASSPPSGGRQGETQYF; cdr3_nt: TGTGCCAGCTCACCACCGTCGGGGGGCCGCCAAGGAGAGACCCAGTACTTC
j_call: TRBJ1-5; d_call: NA; v_call: TRBV28; clone_size: hyperexpanded; cdr3_aa: CASTAPEGYNQPQHF; cdr3_nt: TGTGCCAGCACCGCCCCTGAGGGTTACAATCAGCCCCAGCATTTT
j_call: TRBJ2-3; d_call: NA; v_call: TRBV4-1; clone_size: NA; cdr3_aa: CASSPLRGLTSTDTQYF; cdr3_nt: TGCGCCAGCAGCCCACTGAGGGGGTTAACTAGCACAGATACGCAGTATTTT
j_call: TRBJ2-1; d_call: NA; v_call: TRBV7-9; clone_size: few; cdr3_aa: CASSSRGRNEQFF; cdr3_nt: TGTGCCAGCAGCTCCCGCGGCCGCAATGAGCAGTTCTTC
j_call: TRBJ2-1; d_call: NA; v_call: TRBV27; clone_size: NA; cdr3_aa: CASSFGSSNEQFF; cdr3_nt: TGTGCCAGCAGTTTTGGGAGCTCCAATGAGCAGTTCTTC
j_call: TRBJ1-1; d_call: TRBD1; v_call: TRBV5-1; clone_size: few; cdr3_aa: CASSYRDSNTEAFF; cdr3_nt: TGCGCCAGCAGCTACCGGGACAGCAACACTGAAGCTTTCTTT
j_call: TRBJ1-4; d_call: TRBD1; v_call: TRBV7-9; clone_size: few; cdr3_aa: CASSRTGINEKLFF; cdr3_nt: TGTGCCAGCAGCCGGACAGGGATTAATGAAAAACTGTTTTTT
j_call: TRBJ1-1; d_call: TRBD1; v_call: TRBV10-3; clone_size: NA; cdr3_aa: CAISETGGTEAFF; cdr3_nt: TGTGCCATCAGTGAAACAGGGGGCACTGAAGCTTTCTTT
j_call: TRBJ2-7; d_call: NA; v_call: TRBV28; clone_size: once; cdr3_aa: CASSLSGGEAYEQYF; cdr3_nt: TGTGCCAGCAGTCTCTCAGGCGGGGAGGCCTACGAGCAGTACTTC
j_call: TRBJ1-3; d_call: NA; v_call: TRBV14; clone_size: NA; cdr3_aa: CASSQGGGIFSGNTIYF; cdr3_nt: TGTGCCAGCAGCCAAGGAGGGGGAATTTTCTCTGGAAACACCATATATTTT
j_call: TRBJ2-5; d_call: TRBD2; v_call: TRBV2; clone_size: NA; cdr3_aa: CASRGTSGAQETQYF; cdr3_nt: TGTGCCAGCAGGGGGACTAGCGGGGCCCAAGAGACCCAGTACTTC
j_call: TRBJ1-6; d_call: TRBD1; v_call: TRBV27; clone_size: NA; cdr3_aa: CASTPSGQGSSYNSPLHF; cdr3_nt: TGTGCCAGCACCCCAAGTGGACAGGGATCCTCCTATAATTCACCCCTCCACTTT
j_call: TRBJ2-1; d_call: TRBD2; v_call: TRBV5-1; clone_size: NA; cdr3_aa: CASSWTSGGANEQFF; cdr3_nt: TGCGCCAGCAGCTGGACTAGCGGGGGGGCAAATGAGCAGTTCTTC
j_call: TRBJ1-4; d_call: TRBD1; v_call: TRBV5-1; clone_size: few; cdr3_aa: CASSQTGGEKLFF; cdr3_nt: TGCGCCAGCAGCCAGACAGGGGGTGAAAAACTGTTTTTT
j_call: TRBJ1-4; d_call: TRBD1; v_call: TRBV9; clone_size: NA; cdr3_aa: CASSVEGATNEKLFF; cdr3_nt: TGTGCCAGCAGCGTAGAGGGGGCCACTAATGAAAAACTGTTTTTT
j_call: TRBJ2-1; d_call: TRBD2; v_call: TRBV6-1; clone_size: few; cdr3_aa: CASSEEGWRGGHNEQFF; cdr3_nt: TGTGCCAGCAGTGAAGAAGGGTGGCGGGGGGGCCACAATGAGCAGTTCTTC
j_call: TRBJ2-7; d_call: NA; v_call: TRBV7-8; clone_size: NA; cdr3_aa: CASSLGTREQYF; cdr3_nt: TGTGCCAGCAGCTTAGGGACACGCGAGCAGTACTTC
j_call: TRBJ1-4; d_call: TRBD1; v_call: TRBV6-5; clone_size: medium-sized; cdr3_aa: CASSFRGGVDEKLFF; cdr3_nt: TGTGCCAGCAGTTTTCGAGGGGGCGTTGATGAAAAACTGTTTTTT
j_call: TRBJ1-2; d_call: NA; v_call: TRBV7-9; clone_size: medium-sized; cdr3_aa: CASRPEGTGYGYTF; cdr3_nt: TGTGCCAGCAGGCCGGAAGGCACGGGCTATGGCTACACCTTC
j_call: TRBJ1-2; d_call: NA; v_call: TRBV7-9; clone_size: NA; cdr3_aa: CASSLLEVWGYTF; cdr3_nt: TGTGCCAGCAGCTTACTTGAGGTTTGGGGCTACACCTTC
j_call: TRBJ1-1; d_call: NA; v_call: TRBV2; clone_size: NA; cdr3_aa: CASSDFGWRSGTEAFF; cdr3_nt: TGTGCCAGCAGTGACTTTGGATGGCGATCGGGAACTGAAGCTTTCTTT
j_call: TRBJ2-1; d_call: TRBD2; v_call: TRBV4-1; clone_size: NA; cdr3_aa: CASSQDPGGKQFF; cdr3_nt: TGCGCCAGCAGCCAAGATCCGGGGGGTAAGCAGTTCTTC
j_call: TRBJ1-2; d_call: TRBD1; v_call: TRBV19; clone_size: few; cdr3_aa: CASTIRRAGGYGYTF; cdr3_nt: TGTGCCAGTACCATTCGGCGCGCAGGGGGTTATGGCTACACCTTC